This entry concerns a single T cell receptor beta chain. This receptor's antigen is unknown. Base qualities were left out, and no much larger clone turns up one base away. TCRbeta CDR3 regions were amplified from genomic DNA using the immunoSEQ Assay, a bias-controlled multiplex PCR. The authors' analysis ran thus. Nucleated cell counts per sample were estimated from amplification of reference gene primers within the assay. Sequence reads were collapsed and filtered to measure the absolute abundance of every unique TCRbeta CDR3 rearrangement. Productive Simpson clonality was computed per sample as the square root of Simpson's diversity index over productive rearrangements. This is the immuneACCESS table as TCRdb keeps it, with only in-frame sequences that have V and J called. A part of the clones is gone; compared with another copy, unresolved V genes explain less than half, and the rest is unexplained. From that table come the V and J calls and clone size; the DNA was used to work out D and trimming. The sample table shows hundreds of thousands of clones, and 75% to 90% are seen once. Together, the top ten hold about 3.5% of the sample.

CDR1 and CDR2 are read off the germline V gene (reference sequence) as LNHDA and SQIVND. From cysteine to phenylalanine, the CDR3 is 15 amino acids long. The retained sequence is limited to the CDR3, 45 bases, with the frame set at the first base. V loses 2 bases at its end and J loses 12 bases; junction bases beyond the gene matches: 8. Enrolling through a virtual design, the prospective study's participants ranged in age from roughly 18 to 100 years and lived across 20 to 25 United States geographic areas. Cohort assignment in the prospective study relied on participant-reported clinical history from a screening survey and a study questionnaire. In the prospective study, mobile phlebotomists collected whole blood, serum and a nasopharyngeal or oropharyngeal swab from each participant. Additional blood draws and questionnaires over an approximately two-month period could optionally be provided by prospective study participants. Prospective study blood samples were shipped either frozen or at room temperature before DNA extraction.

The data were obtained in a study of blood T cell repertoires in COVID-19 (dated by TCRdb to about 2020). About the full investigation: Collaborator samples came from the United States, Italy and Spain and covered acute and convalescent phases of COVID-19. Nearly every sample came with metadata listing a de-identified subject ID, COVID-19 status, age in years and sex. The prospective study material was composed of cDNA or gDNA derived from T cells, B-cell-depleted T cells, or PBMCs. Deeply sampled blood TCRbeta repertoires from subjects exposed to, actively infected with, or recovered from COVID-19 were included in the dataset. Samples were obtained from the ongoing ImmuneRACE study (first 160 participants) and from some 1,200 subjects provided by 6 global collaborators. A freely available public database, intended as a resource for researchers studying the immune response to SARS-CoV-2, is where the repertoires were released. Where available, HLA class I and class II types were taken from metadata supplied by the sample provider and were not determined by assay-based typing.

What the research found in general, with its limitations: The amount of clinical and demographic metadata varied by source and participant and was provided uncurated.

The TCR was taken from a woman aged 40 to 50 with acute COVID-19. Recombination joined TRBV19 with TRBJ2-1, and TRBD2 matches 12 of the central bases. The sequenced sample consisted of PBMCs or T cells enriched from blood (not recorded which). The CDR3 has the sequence CASSIQTSGSGWQFF. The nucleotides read TGTGCCAGTAGTATACAGACTAGCGGGAGTGGTTGGCAGTTCTTC.